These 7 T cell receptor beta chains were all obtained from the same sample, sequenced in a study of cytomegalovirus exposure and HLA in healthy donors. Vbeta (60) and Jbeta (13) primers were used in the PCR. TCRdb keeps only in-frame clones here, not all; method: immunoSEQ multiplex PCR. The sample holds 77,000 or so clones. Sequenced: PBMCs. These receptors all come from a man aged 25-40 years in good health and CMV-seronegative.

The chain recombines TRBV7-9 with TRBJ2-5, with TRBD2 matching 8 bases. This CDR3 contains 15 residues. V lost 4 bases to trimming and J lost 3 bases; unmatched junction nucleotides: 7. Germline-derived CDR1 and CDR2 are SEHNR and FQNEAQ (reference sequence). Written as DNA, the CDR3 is TGTGCCAGCAGCTCCCCCCAACTAGCGGAAGAGACCCAGTACTTC. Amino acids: CASSSPQLAEETQYF.

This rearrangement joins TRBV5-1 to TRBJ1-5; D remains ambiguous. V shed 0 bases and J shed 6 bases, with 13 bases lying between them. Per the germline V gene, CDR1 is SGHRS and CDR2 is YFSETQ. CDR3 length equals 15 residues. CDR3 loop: CASSLDTGSGQPQHF. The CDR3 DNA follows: TGCGCCAGCAGCTTGGACACGGGATCGGGTCAGCCCCAGCATTTT.

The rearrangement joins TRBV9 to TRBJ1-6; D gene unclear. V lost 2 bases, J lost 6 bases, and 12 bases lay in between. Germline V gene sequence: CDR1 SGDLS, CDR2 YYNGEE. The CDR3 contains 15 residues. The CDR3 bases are TGTGCCAGCAGCGTGGAGGGAGGAGGTAATTCACCCCTCCACTTT. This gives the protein CASSVEGGGNSPLHF.

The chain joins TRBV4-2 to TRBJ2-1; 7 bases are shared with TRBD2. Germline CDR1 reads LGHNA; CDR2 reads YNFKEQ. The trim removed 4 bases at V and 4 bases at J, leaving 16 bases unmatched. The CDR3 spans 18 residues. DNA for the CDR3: TGTGCCAGCAGCCCCTTGATCCGTGGACTAGACAGTTACAATGAGCAGTTCTTC. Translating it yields CASSPLIRGLDSYNEQFF.

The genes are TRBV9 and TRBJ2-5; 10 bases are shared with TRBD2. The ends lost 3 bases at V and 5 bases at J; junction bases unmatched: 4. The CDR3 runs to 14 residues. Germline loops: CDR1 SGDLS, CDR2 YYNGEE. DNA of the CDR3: TGTGCCAGCAGCGCGACTAGCGGGTGGGAGACCCAGTACTTC. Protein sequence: CASSATSGWETQYF.

CDR3 coding DNA: TGTGCCAGCAGCCCTTCGTCGGGGTGGAATCAGCCCCAGCATTTT. This gives the protein CASSPSSGWNQPQHF. The J gene is TRBJ1-5, the V gene TRBV14, with D uncertain. Germline values: CDR1 SGHDN, CDR2 FVKESK. The ends were cut back, 4 bases at V and 4 bases at J, with 14 bases in the middle. The CDR3 runs 15 residues.

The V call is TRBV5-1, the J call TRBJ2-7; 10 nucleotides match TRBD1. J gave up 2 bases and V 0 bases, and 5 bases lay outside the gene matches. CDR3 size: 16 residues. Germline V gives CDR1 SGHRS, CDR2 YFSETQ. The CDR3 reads CASSLVSGTGAYEQYF. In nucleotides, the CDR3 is TGCGCCAGCAGCTTGGTTAGCGGGACAGGGGCCTACGAGCAGTACTTC. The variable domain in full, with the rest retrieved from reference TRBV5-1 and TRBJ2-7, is KAGVTQTPRYLIKTRGQQVTLSCSPISGHRSVSWYQQTPGQGLQFLFEYFSETQRNKGNFPGRFSGRQFSNSRSEMNVSTLELGDSALYLCASSLVSGTGAYEQYFGPGTRLTVT.